Below are 6 T cell receptor beta chains sequenced from a single sample in a study of blood T cell repertoires in COVID-19. The data were produced by immunoSEQ multiplex PCR, yet TCRdb's version contains in-frame clones alone and is incomplete. The top ten clones hold roughly 28% of a sample with approximately 15,000 clones, over 75% of them seen once. The specimen sequenced was peripheral blood. These receptors were taken from a woman in her 70s with active COVID-19.

The CDR3 bases are TGCAGCGTTGCCCAGGGGGACGTAGCTTTCTTT. Protein sequence: CSVAQGDVAFF. The rearrangement links TRBV29-1 to TRBJ1-1; 7 bases are a match to TRBD1. Germline assignment: CDR1 SQVTM and CDR2 ANQGSEA. V lost 4 bases, J lost 10 bases, and 6 bases stayed unmatched. This CDR3 comprises 11 residues.

The chain couples TRBV19 to TRBJ2-7, with 9 bases lining up with TRBD1. Germline CDR1 and CDR2: LNHDA and SQIVND (reference sequence). The CDR3 has 16 amino acids. The trim removed 6 bases at V and 2 bases at J, leaving 11 bases unmatched. This chain's CDR3 is CASRSLTGTGPYEQYF. The CDR3 DNA follows: TGTGCCAGTAGAAGTCTTACCGGGACAGGGCCCTACGAGCAGTACTTC.

The chain joins TRBV1 to TRBJ2-3; TRBD2 is the table's D call, not checked against the DNA. TRBV1 is termed a pseudogene. The CDR3 has 17 amino acids. In nucleotides, the CDR3 is TGCACCAGCAGCCAAGACGAAGGCGGAGTCTTCACAGATACGCAGTATTTT. Translation gives CTSSQDEGGVFTDTQYF.

The genes are TRBV21-1 and TRBJ2-7; whether TRBD1, the table's D call, matches the DNA was not checked. TRBV21-1 is noted as a pseudogene. The CDR3 is made up of 13 amino acids. CDR3 in amino acids: CASNRQGTYEQYF. CDR3 nucleotides: TGTGCCAGCAATAGACAGGGTACCTACGAGCAGTACTTC.

This chain connects TRBV4-2 to TRBJ2-7, with 11 bases lining up with TRBD2. Trimming cost V 4 bases and J 3 bases; bases outside gene matches: 8. CDR3 length: 16 amino acids. CDR1 and CDR2 (germline): LGHNA, YNFKEQ. The CDR3 region has the DNA TGTGCCAGCAGCCCGGTCGGTGGGACTAGCGGCTACGAGCAGTACTTC. The encoded protein is CASSPVGGTSGYEQYF.

The genes are TRBV2 and TRBJ1-1; D ambiguous. Trimming shortened V by 2 bases and J by 8 bases, and 6 bases separated the two germline ends. The CDR3 is 11 amino acids. Germline values: CDR1 SNHLY, CDR2 FYNNEI. Here the CDR3 reads CASSETREAFF. In DNA form, the CDR3 reads TGTGCCAGCAGTGAAACCCGGGAAGCTTTCTTT.